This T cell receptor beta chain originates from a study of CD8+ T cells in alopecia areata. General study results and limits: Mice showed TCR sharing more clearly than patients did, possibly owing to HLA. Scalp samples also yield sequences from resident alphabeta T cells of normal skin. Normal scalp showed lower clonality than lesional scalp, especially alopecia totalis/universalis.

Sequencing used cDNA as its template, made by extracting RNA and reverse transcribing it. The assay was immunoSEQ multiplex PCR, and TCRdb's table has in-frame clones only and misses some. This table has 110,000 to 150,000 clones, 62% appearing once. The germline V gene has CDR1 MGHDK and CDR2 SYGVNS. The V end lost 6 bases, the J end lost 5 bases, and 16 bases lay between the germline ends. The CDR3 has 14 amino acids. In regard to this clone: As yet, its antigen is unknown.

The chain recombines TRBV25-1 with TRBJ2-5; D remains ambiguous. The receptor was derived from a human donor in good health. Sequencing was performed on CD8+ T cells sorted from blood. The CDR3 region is CASRERQVEETQYF. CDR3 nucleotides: TGTGCCAGCAGGGAAAGGCAGGTAGAGGAGACCCAGTACTTC.